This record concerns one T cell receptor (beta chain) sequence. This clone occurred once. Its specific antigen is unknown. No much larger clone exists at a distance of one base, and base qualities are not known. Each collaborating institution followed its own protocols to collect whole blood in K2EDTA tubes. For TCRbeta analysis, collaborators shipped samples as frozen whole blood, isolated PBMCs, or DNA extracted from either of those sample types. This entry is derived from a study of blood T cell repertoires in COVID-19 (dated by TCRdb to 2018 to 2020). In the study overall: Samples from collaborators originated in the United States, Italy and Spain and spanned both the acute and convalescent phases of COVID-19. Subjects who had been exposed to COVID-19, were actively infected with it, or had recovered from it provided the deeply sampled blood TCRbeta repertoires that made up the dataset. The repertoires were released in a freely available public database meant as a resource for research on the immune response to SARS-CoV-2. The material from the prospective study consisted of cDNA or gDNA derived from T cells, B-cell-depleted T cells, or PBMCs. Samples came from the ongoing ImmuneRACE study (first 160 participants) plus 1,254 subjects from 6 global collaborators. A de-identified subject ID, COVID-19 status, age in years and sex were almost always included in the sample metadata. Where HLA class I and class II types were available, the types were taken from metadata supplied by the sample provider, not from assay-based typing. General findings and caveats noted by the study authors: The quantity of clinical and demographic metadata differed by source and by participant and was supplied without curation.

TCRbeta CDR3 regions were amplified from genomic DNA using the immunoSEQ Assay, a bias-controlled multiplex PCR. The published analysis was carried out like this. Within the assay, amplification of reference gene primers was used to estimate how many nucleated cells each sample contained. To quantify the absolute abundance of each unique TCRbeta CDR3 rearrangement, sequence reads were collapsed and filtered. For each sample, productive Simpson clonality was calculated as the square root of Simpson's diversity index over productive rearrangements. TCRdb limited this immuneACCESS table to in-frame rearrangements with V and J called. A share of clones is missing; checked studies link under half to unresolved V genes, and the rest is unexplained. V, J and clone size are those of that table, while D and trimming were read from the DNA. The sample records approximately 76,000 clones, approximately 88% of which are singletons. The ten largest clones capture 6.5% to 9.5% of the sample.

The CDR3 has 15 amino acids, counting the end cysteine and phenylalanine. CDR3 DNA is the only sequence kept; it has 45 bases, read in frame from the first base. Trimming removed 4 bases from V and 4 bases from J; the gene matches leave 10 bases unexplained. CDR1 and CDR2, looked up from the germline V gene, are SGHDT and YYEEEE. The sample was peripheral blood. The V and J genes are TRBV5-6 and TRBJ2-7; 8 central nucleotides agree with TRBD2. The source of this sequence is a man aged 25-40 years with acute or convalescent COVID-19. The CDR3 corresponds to CASSGGLAGRYEQYF. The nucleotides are TGTGCCAGCAGCGGGGGGTTAGCGGGGCGATACGAGCAGTACTTC.